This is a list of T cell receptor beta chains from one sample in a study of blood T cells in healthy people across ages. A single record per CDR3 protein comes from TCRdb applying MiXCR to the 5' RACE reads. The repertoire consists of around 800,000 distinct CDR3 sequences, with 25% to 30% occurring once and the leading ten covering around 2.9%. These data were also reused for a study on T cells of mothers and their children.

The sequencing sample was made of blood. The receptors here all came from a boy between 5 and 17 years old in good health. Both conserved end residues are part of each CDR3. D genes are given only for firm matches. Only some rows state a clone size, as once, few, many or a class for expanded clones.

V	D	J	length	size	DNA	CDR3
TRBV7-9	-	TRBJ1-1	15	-	TGTGCCAGCAGCCAATTGACGGGGGCGAGCACTGAAGCTTTCTTT	CASSQLTGASTEAFF
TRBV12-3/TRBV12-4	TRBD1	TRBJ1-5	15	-	TGTGCCAGCAGTTTCTCAGGGGGCTATAATCAGCCCCAGCATTTT	CASSFSGGYNQPQHF
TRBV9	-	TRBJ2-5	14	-	TGTGCCAGCAGCGTAGATGTAGGGGAAGAGACCCAGTACTTC	CASSVDVGEETQYF
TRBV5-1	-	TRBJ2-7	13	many	TGCGCCAGCAGCTTGGCCATATCCTACGAGCAGTACTTC	CASSLAISYEQYF
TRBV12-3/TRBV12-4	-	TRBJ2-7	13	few	TGTGCCAGCAGCACGAACTGGGGAGGCGAGCAGTACTTC	CASSTNWGGEQYF
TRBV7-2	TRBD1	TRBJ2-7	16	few	TGTGCCAGCAGCGGCAGGGGACAGGCCCTATCCTACGAGCAGTACTTC	CASSGRGQALSYEQYF
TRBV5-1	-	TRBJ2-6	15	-	TGCGCCAGCAGCTTAGCGGCCTCTGGGGCCAACGTCCTGACTTTC	CASSLAASGANVLTF
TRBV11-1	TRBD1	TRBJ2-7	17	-	TGTGCCAGCAGCGCCGGGACAGGCGACCCGTTCTCCTACGAGCAGTACTTC	CASSAGTGDPFSYEQYF
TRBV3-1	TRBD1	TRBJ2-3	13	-	TGTGCCAGCAGCACAGGACAGGGGGCGACGCAGTATTTT	CASSTGQGATQYF
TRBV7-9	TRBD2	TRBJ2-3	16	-	TGTGCCAGCAGCTTAGCCCAGCGGGGGACCACAGATACGCAGTATTTT	CASSLAQRGTTDTQYF
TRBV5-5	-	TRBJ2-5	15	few	TGTGCCAGCAGCTTGGTACCCCAGGGGGGGGAGACCCAGTACTTC	CASSLVPQGGETQYF
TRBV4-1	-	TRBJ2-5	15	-	TGCGCCAGCAGCCAAGAAGGGGGGGGGCAAAAGACCCAGTACTTC	CASSQEGGGQKTQYF
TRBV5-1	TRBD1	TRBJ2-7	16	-	TGCGCCAGCAGCTCGACCCCGGGACAGGGCATCGGAGAGCAGTACTTC	CASSSTPGQGIGEQYF
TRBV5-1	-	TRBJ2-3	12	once	TGCGCCAGCAGCTCCGCACGGGATACGCAGTATTTT	CASSSARDTQYF
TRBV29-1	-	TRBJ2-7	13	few	TGCAGCGTTGAGAAGGCCTCGCCATACGAGCAGTACTTC	CSVEKASPYEQYF
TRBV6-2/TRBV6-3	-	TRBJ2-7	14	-	TGTGCCAGCAGTCGCCTAGGACGTGCGTACGAGCAGTACTTC	CASSRLGRAYEQYF
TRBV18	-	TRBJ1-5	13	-	TGTGCCAGCTCACCAGCCCCAGGGGCGCCCCAGCATTTT	CASSPAPGAPQHF
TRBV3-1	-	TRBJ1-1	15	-	TGTGCCAGCAGCCAAGAGGTTAGAATCTGGACTGAAGCTTTCTTT	CASSQEVRIWTEAFF
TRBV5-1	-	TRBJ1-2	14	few	TGCGCCAGCAGCTTGAGGACAGCGGGGGGTGGCTACACCTTC	CASSLRTAGGGYTF
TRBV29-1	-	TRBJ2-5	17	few	TGCAGCGTTGAAGAGTACACGCCAGGGAAATTCCAAGAGACCCAGTACTTC	CSVEEYTPGKFQETQYF
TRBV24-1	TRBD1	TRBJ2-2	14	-	TGTGCCACCCAGGGACAGGCGAACACCGGGGAGCTGTTTTTT	CATQGQANTGELFF
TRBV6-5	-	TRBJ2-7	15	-	TGTGCCAGCAGTTACGGGGGGCTCCATCCCTACGAGCAGTACTTC	CASSYGGLHPYEQYF
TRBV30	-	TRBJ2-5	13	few	TGTGCCTGGAGTGTACGGGGCCTAGAGACCCAGTACTTC	CAWSVRGLETQYF
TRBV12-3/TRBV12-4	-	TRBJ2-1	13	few	TGTGCCAGCAGTTTCGAGGGTAAGAATGAGCAGTTCTTC	CASSFEGKNEQFF
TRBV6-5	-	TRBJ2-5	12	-	TGTGCCAGCAGTATGGGGTGGGAGACCCAGTACTTC	CASSMGWETQYF
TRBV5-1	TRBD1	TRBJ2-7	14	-	TGCGCCAGCAGCTTCTACAGGGGGCACTACGAGCAGTACTTC	CASSFYRGHYEQYF
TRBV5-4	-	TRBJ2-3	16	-	TGTGCCAGCAGCTTTGAGGGGCTCCGCCAGACGGATACGCAGTATTTT	CASSFEGLRQTDTQYF
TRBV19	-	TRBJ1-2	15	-	TGTGCCAGTAGTATTGGGCCCGCGGCCGGCTATGGCTACACCTTC	CASSIGPAAGYGYTF